The source of this T cell receptor beta chain is a study of cytomegalovirus exposure and HLA in healthy donors. 60 Vbeta and 13 Jbeta primers were used in PCR. Libraries were prepared by immunoSEQ multiplex PCR; TCRdb keeps only in-frame clonotypes and omits some of them. The profile covers under 50,000 clones, with about 90% appearing a single time and more than 7.5% taken by the ten largest. Whole-study results and caveats: Accurate prediction of HLA-A and HLA-B alleles (for most subjects) was reportedly achieved from TCR beta sequences. The study labeled more than 150 TCR beta chains cytomegalovirus-associated. Across donors, sequencing depth was assumed by presence/absence analyses to be roughly uniform. A later analysis associated 15,000 or so TCR beta sequences with HLA alleles at a 0.05 false discovery rate.

A remark on this clone: Its target is unknown.

The CDR3 is 15 residues long. CDR1 and CDR2 from the germline V gene are MGHDK and SYGVNS. J was trimmed by 3 bases and V by 4 bases; bases with no gene match: 7. Specimen: PBMCs. The rearrangement links TRBV25-1 to TRBJ2-7; 9 nucleotides align to TRBD1. This receptor was taken from a woman between 40 and 55 years old in good health and CMV-seropositive. CDR3 sequence reads: CASSAGTGMSYEQYF. In DNA, the CDR3 is TGTGCCAGCAGTGCCGGGACAGGGATGAGCTACGAGCAGTACTTC.